This T cell receptor beta chain comes out of a study of blood T cell repertoires in COVID-19. Study overall: Sites across the United States, Italy and Spain contributed samples from acute and convalescent COVID-19.

Authors' processing steps: Counts of nucleated cells, estimated from reference gene primer amplification, were obtained. TCRdb keeps only in-frame clones here, not all; method: immunoSEQ multiplex PCR. D and trimming were read from the DNA, whereas the V and J calls and clone size are those reported in that table. This sample has 270,000 or so clones, with about nine tenths found just once. The V gene's germline CDR1 is SGHTA and CDR2 FQGTGA. This CDR3 is built from 20 residues. With 5 bases clipped from V and 6 bases from J, the junction kept 21 bases outside the gene matches. This clone showed up just once.

Sequenced input: peripheral blood. V and J are TRBV7-3 and TRBJ2-1; 11 positions match TRBD2. The TCR sequence derives from a woman in her thirties or forties who had recovered from COVID-19. The CDR3 region is CASSAQGAFSGRVGPNEQFF. The CDR3 DNA is TGTGCCAGCAGCGCGCAGGGTGCCTTTAGCGGGAGGGTAGGCCCCAATGAGCAGTTCTTC. Supplemented by reference TRBV7-3 and TRBJ2-1, the full variable domain reads GAGVSQTPSNKVTEKGKYVELRCDPISGHTALYWYRQSLGQGPEFLIYFQGTGAADDSGLPNDRFFAVRPEGSVSTLKIQRTERGDSAVYLCASSAQGAFSGRVGPNEQFFGPGTRLTVL.